A selection of T cell receptor beta chains follows, all from one sample in a study of cytomegalovirus exposure and HLA in healthy donors. Produced via immunoSEQ multiplex PCR; TCRdb's table is partial and in-frame only. This table holds tens of thousands of clones, around 64% found once. The sequenced sample consisted of PBMCs. The receptors stem from a human donor in good health. The CDR3 runs from the conserved cysteine through the conserved F or W. A D gene is named only where the DNA matches it firmly. Clone sizes are given selectively: once, few, many, or a class where the clone is expanded.

v_call	d_call	clone_size	j_call	cdr3_nt	cdr3_aa
TRBV4-1	.	few	TRBJ2-5	TGCGCCAGCAGCGCACTAGGTCCCCAAGAGACCCAGTACTTC	CASSALGPQETQYF
TRBV14	.	.	TRBJ1-2	TGTGCCAGCAGCCAAGAAAGTGTCCCAGGGGCTCCGCGTACCTATGGCTACACCTTC	CASSQESVPGAPRTYGYTF
TRBV15	TRBD1	few	TRBJ2-1	TGTGCCACCAGCAGAGGAGGCAGGGGGATTTACAATGAGCAGTTCTTC	CATSRGGRGIYNEQFF
TRBV7-6	.	few	TRBJ2-2	TGTGCCAGCAGGGGTTCGGCCAGCGGAATGAACACCGGGGAGCTGTTTTTT	CASRGSASGMNTGELFF
TRBV2	.	.	TRBJ1-6	TGTGCCACCAGGACAGAGGTGGTGGAGTCACCCCTCCACTTT	CATRTEVVESPLHF
TRBV11-2	.	few	TRBJ2-7	TGTGCCAGCAGCTTCATCGCAAGCGTAAGCTCCTACGAGCAGTACTTC	CASSFIASVSSYEQYF
TRBV9	TRBD1	.	TRBJ1-4	TGTGCCAGCAGCGTAGAAGGGACAGGGGCTGAAAAACTGTTTTTT	CASSVEGTGAEKLFF
TRBV2	TRBD2	.	TRBJ2-5	TGTGCCAGCAGCGACCGACTAGCGGGGGGAGAGACCCAGTACTTC	CASSDRLAGGETQYF
TRBV6-1	TRBD1	.	TRBJ1-2	TGTGCCAGCAGACCGGACAGGGGCTATGGCTACACCTTC	CASRPDRGYGYTF
TRBV6-5	.	.	TRBJ1-2	TGTGCCAGCAGTTACTCGAGCAGGGATGGCTACACCTTC	CASSYSSRDGYTF
TRBV6-5	.	.	TRBJ2-3	TGTGCCAGCAGTTACTCGGTGGGGGCTACAGATACGCAGTATTTT	CASSYSVGATDTQYF
TRBV7-9	.	.	TRBJ1-4	TGTGCCAGCAGCCCAGACACTTTCGGGGCTAATGAAAAACTGTTTTTT	CASSPDTFGANEKLFF
TRBV11-3	TRBD2	.	TRBJ2-1	TGTGCCAGCAGCTTAGGAATCGGGGGGGCATCCTACAATGAGCAGTTCTTC	CASSLGIGGASYNEQFF
TRBV25-1	.	.	TRBJ1-1	TGTGCCAGCAGTGGGGGAGGAGGCAATAGGGGGAACACTGAAGCTTTCTTT	CASSGGGGNRGNTEAFF
TRBV9	.	.	TRBJ1-6	TGTGCCAGCAGCGTTGCGAACACGGGGTCACCCCTCCACTTT	CASSVANTGSPLHF
TRBV4-1	.	.	TRBJ2-7	TGCGCCAGCAGCCCTCCAAGGAGGGTCCACGAGCAGTACTTC	CASSPPRRVHEQYF
TRBV6-6	TRBD1	.	TRBJ1-2	TGTGCCAGCAGAAGACAGGGAGGAGGCTACACCTTC	CASRRQGGGYTF
TRBV2	.	.	TRBJ1-2	TGTGCCAGCAGGCGACAGGATGCTAACTATGGCTACACCTTC	CASRRQDANYGYTF
TRBV11-2	.	few	TRBJ1-1	TGTGCCAGCAGCTTCTCGATAGTCACTGGGAGCACTGAAGCTTTCTTT	CASSFSIVTGSTEAFF
TRBV6-6	.	few	TRBJ2-7	TGTGCCAGCAGTTACGGCAGGGGAGGGGCCTACGAGCAGTACTTC	CASSYGRGGAYEQYF
TRBV7-9	.	.	TRBJ1-2	TGTGCCAGCAGCTTCCGGGGAAACTATGGCTACACCTTC	CASSFRGNYGYTF
TRBV29-1	TRBD1	.	TRBJ1-3	TGCAGCGTTGAAGGAGGACAGGGTGACGGAAACACCATATATTTT	CSVEGGQGDGNTIYF
TRBV10-2	.	few	TRBJ2-3	TGCGCCAGCAAAAAGAGGGTTAGCACAGATACGCAGTATTTT	CASKKRVSTDTQYF
TRBV7-9	.	.	TRBJ1-2	TGTGCCAGCAGCTTAGGACATCAACCTAACTATGGCTACACCTTC	CASSLGHQPNYGYTF
TRBV5-4	TRBD1	.	TRBJ2-7	TGTGCCAGCAGCAACTCCGGGACAGCCTTTGCCTACGAGCAGTACTTC	CASSNSGTAFAYEQYF
TRBV7-9	.	.	TRBJ2-2	TGTGCCAGCAGCTTTCCTTCAACAGGGTTCGGGGAGCTGTTTTTT	CASSFPSTGFGELFF
TRBV5-4	.	.	TRBJ2-3	TGTGCCAGCAGCTACAGAGGGGGAGATACGCAGTATTTT	CASSYRGGDTQYF
TRBV11-3	TRBD1	.	TRBJ2-5	TGTGCCAGCAGCTCCTACGGACAGGGGATGGAGACCCAGTACTTC	CASSSYGQGMETQYF
TRBV11-3	.	.	TRBJ2-1	TGTGCCAGCAGTATCGACGGGAGCTCCTACAATGAGCAGTTCTTC	CASSIDGSSYNEQFF
TRBV7-9	.	.	TRBJ2-7	TGTGCCAGCAGCTTAGGGGGGACATACTACGAGCAGTACTTC	CASSLGGTYYEQYF
TRBV14	.	few	TRBJ2-2	TGTGCCAGCAGCCAGAGAGGACTAATCGCGAACACCGGGGAGCTGTTTTTT	CASSQRGLIANTGELFF
TRBV14	.	.	TRBJ1-2	TGTGCCAGCAGCCCCGGGACAAGCTATGGCTACACCTTC	CASSPGTSYGYTF
TRBV6-1	TRBD1	.	TRBJ1-2	TGTGCCAGCAGCTCCGGACAGGGGTATGGCTACACCTTC	CASSSGQGYGYTF
TRBV9	.	.	TRBJ1-3	TGTGCCAGCAGCGTCCAGGGCTCTGGAAACACCATATATTTT	CASSVQGSGNTIYF
TRBV7-9	TRBD1	.	TRBJ1-2	TGTGCCAGCAGCTTTACGGGACAGGCGACAGGTGGCTACACCTTC	CASSFTGQATGGYTF
TRBV15	.	.	TRBJ2-6	TGTGCCACCAGCAGAGAAAGGAGCCCTGGGGCCAACGTCCTGACTTTC	CATSRERSPGANVLTF